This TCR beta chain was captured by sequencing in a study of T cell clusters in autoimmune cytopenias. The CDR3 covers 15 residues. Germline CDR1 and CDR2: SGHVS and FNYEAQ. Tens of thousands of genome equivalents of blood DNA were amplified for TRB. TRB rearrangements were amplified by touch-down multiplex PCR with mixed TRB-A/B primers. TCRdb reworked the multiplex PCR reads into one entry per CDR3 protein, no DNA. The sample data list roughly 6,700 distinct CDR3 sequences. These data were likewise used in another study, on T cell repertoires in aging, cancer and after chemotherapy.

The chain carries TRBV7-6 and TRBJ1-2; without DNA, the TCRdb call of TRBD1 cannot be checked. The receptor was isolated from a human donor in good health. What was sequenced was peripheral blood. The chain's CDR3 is CGRALSQTPNYGYTF.